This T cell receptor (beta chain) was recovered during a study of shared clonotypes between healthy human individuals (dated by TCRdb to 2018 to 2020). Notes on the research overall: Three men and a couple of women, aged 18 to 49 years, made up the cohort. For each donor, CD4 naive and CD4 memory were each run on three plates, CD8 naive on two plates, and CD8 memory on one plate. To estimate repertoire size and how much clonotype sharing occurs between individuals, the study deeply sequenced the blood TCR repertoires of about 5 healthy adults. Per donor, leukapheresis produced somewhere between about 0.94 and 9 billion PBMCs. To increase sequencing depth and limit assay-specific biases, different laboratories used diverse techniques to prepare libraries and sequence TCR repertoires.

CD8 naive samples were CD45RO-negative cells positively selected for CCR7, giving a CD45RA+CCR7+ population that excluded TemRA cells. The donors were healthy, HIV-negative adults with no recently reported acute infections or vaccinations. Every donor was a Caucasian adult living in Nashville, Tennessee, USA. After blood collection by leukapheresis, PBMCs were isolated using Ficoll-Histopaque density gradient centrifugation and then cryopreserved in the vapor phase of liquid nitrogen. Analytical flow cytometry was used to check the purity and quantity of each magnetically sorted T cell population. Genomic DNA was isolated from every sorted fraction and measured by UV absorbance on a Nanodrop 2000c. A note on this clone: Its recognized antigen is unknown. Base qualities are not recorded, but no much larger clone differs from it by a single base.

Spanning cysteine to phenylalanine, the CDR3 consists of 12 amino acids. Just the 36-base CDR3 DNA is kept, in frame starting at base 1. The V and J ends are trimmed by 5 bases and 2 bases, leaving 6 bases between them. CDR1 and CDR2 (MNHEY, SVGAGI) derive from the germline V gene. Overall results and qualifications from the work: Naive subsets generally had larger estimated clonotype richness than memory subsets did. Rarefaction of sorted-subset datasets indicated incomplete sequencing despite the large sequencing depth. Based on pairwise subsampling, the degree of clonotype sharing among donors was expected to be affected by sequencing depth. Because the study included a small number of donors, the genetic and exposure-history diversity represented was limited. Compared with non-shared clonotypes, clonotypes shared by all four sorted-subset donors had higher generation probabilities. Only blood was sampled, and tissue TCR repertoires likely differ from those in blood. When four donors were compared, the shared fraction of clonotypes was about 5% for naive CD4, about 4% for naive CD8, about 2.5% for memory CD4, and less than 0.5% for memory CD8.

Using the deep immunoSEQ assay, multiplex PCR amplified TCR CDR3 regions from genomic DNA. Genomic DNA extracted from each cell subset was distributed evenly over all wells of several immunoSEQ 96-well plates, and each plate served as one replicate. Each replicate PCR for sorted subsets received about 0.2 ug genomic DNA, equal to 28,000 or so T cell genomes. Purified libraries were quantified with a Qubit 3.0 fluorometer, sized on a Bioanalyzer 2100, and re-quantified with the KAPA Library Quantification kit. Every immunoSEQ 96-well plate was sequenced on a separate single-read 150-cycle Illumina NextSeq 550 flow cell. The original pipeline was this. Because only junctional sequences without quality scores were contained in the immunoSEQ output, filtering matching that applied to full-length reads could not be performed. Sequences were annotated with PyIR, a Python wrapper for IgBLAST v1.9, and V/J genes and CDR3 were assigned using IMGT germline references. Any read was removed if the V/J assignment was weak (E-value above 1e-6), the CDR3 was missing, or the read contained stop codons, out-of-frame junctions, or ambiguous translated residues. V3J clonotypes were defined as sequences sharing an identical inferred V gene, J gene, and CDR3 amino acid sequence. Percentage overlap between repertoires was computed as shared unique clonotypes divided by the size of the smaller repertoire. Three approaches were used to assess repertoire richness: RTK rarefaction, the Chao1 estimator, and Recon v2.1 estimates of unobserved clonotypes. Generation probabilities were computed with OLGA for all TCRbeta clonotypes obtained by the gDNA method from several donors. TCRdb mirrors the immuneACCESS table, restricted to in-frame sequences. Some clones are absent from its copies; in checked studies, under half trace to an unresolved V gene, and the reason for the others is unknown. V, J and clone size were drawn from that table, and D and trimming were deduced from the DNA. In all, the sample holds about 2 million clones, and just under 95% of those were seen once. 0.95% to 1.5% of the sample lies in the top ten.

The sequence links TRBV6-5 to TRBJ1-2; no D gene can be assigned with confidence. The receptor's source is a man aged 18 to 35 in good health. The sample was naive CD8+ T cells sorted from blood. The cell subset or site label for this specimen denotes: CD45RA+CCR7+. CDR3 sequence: CASSTDNYGYTF. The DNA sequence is TGTGCCAGCAGTACTGACAACTATGGCTACACCTTC.